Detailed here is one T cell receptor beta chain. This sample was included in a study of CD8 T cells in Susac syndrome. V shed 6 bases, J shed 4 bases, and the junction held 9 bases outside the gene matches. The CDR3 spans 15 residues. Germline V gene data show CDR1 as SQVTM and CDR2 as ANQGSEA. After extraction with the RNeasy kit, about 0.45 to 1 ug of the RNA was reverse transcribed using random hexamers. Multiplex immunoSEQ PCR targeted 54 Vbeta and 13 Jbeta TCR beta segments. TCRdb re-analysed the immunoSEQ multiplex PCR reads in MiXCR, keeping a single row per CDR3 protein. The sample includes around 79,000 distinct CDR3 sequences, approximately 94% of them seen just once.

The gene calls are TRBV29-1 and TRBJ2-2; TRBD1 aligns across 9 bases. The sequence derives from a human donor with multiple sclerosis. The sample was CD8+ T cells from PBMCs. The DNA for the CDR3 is TGCAGCGTATCCCCGGGACAGGGCCGCACCGGGGAGCTGTTTTTT. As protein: CSVSPGQGRTGELFF.